The next 28 T cell receptor beta chains were all read from a single sample in a study of glioma-infiltrating T cells. TCR alpha and beta CDR3 regions were amplified from RNA using iRepertoire nested multiplex PCR. Via MiXCR, TCRdb re-called the multiplex PCR reads, giving one row per CDR3 protein. The data contain 100,000 to 150,000 distinct CDR3 sequences, roughly a quarter of them singletons. Sequenced sample: glioma tissue, nonneoplastic brain tissue, or PBMCs (not recorded which). All receptors come from a human donor with low-grade glioma or glioblastoma, undergoing nonglioma brain surgery, or in good health (not recorded which).

A word on this clonotype: Since a much larger clone is just one base distant, this may be a read error. This rearrangement joins TRBV7-9 to TRBJ2-7; D is uncertain. The CDR3 spans 15 residues. Germline assignment: CDR1 SEHNR and CDR2 FQNEAQ (reference sequence). The CDR3 nucleotides read TGTGGCAGCAGCTTAGCCGGCAGCAGTTCCTACGAGCAGTACGTC. Amino acids: CGSSLAGSSSYEQYV.

This clonotype was found a few times. This chain connects TRBV20-1 to TRBJ1-5; D gene unclear. The CDR3 runs 14 residues. Trimming shortened V by 6 bases and J by 4 bases, and 16 bases separated the two germline ends. Per the germline V gene, CDR1 is DFQATT and CDR2 is SNEGSKA (reference sequence). For the CDR3, the DNA is TGCAGTGCCCCCGCCGGGGTCCTAAATCAGCCCCAGCATTTT. Translation gives CSAPAGVLNQPQHF.

This chain connects TRBV20-1 to TRBJ2-5, with 10 positions matching TRBD1. CDR3 length: 15 amino acids. Looked up from germline, CDR1 is DFQATT and CDR2 is SNEGSKA (reference sequence). V shed 6 bases, J shed 1 base, and the junction held 8 bases outside the gene matches. The CDR3 protein is CSAPDRGIPQETQYF. The CDR3 DNA reads TGCAGTGCCCCGGACAGGGGGATCCCCCAAGAGACCCAGTACTTC.

This clonotype showed up just a few times. The chain recombines TRBV10-3 with TRBJ2-5; D may be TRBD2 (7 bases). The CDR3 is 14 amino acids. The V end lost 3 bases, the J end lost 5 bases, and 13 bases lay between the germline ends. The germline gives CDR1 ENHRY, CDR2 SYGVKD. CDR3 loop: CAISDSGGRETQYF. The CDR3 coding sequence is TGTGCCATCAGTGACTCGGGGGGCCGGGAGACCCAGTACTTC.

V gene TRBV11-2 combines with J gene TRBJ2-3, with 8 bases identical to TRBD1. CDR1 is SGHAT and CDR2 is FQNNGV in the germline V gene. This CDR3 is 15 amino acids long. V was pared by 1 base and J by 2 bases, with 2 bases of the junction left unmatched. The CDR3 DNA reads TGTGCCAGCAGCTTAGTGGGACAGGCCACAGATACGCAGTATTTT. Residues: CASSLVGQATDTQYF.

The chain couples TRBV7-9 to TRBJ2-1; tentatively, D is TRBD2 (6 bases). CDR1 is SEHNR, CDR2 FQNEAQ, per germline (reference sequence). V lost 8 bases and J 7 bases, leaving 21 bases between the germline ends. CDR3 size: 15 residues. CDR3 residues: CASLRTTAPENEQFF. CDR3 in DNA: TGTGCCAGCCTTCGGACTACGGCACCTGAGAATGAGCAGTTCTTC.

The V gene is TRBV6-1, the J gene TRBJ2-7; the match to TRBD2 covers 8 bases. Trimming took 5 bases from V and 0 from J; bases not matched to a gene: 6. The V gene's germline CDR1 is MNHNS and CDR2 SASEGT. The CDR3 totals 15 residues. CDR3 nucleotide sequence: TGTGCCAGCAGTCGGAGCGGGGGCAGCTCCTACGAGCAGTACGTC. Translation: CASSRSGGSSYEQYV.

This clonotype occurred a few times. The rearrangement joins TRBV11-2 to TRBJ2-1; D possibly corresponds to TRBD2 (5 bases). The CDR3 consists of 15 residues. The V gene's germline CDR1 is SGHAT and CDR2 FQNNGV. Deletions cut 0 bases from V and 7 bases from J, with 13 bases between. CDR3 residues: CASSLDWRSTNEQFF. CDR3 nucleotides: TGTGCCAGCAGCTTAGACTGGAGGTCCACAAATGAGCAGTTCTTC.

This clonotype occurred many times. CDR3 region: CASSRGQTTGELFF. In DNA, the CDR3 is TGTGCCAGCAGCCGGGGACAGACCACCGGGGAGCTGTTTTTT. The chain has TRBV7-2 and TRBJ2-2; 7 positions agree with TRBD1. From germline, CDR1 is SGHTA and CDR2 FQGNSA. V dropped 5 bases and J dropped 4; count of bases not matched to a gene: 4. CDR3 length: 14 residues.

The gene calls are TRBV7-9 and TRBJ2-7, with TRBD1 matching over 8 bases. Germline lookup yields CDR1 SEHNR and CDR2 FQNEAQ (reference sequence). With 5 bases clipped from V and 3 bases from J, the junction kept 9 bases outside the gene matches. The CDR3 loop spans 15 amino acids. The CDR3 here is CASSPSGTGHYEQYV. The DNA of the CDR3 is TGTGCCAGCAGCCCAAGTGGGACAGGACACTACGAGCAGTACGTC.

In regard to this clonotype: One end of the junction varies from germline; a read error may be responsible. The V and J genes are TRBV5-1 and TRBJ1-1; D gene unclear. Germline CDR1 SGHRS, CDR2 YFSETQ. The CDR3 is made up of 15 amino acids. The CDR3 DNA reads TGCGCCAGCGGCTTCGCCTGGACGGCGAACGCTGAAGCTTTCTTT. It codes for CASGFAWTANAEAFF. Drawing the rest from reference TRBV5-1 and TRBJ1-1, the complete variable domain is KAGVTQTPRYLIKTRGQQVTLSCSPISGHRSVSWYQQTPGQGLQFLFEYFSETQRNKGNFPGRFSGRQFSNSRSEMNVSTLELGDSALYLCASGFAWTANAEAFFGQGTRLTVV.

This clonotype was detected a few times. The rearrangement uses TRBV20-1 and TRBJ1-1; D remains ambiguous. CDR1 and CDR2 (germline): DFQATT, SNEGSKA (reference sequence). This CDR3 has 15 residues. The V and J ends lost 6 bases and 4 bases respectively, with 21 bases between them. CDR3 sequence reads: CSASPPVPGGTEAFF. The DNA of the CDR3 is TGCAGTGCCTCTCCCCCCGTGCCGGGAGGCACTGAAGCTTTCTTT.

About this clonotype: This may arise from a read error, as a much more abundant clone is one base away. This chain connects TRBV7-2 to TRBJ1-5; D gene ambiguous. This CDR3 has 15 residues. The V gene's germline CDR1 is SGHTA and CDR2 FQGNSA. As DNA, the CDR3 is TGTGCCAGCAGCTTAGGAGATTTACCAAATCAGCCCCGGCATTTT. This codes for CASSLGDLPNQPRHF.

In this sample, this clonotype turned up a few times. The V and J genes are TRBV14 and TRBJ1-1; D perhaps matches TRBD1 (5 bases). The V end lost 0 bases, the J end lost 1 base, and 9 bases lay between the germline ends. Germline CDR1 SGHDN, CDR2 FVKESK. The CDR3 has 15 residues. The CDR3 is CASSQDGARNTEAFF. CDR3 nucleotide sequence: TGTGCCAGCAGCCAAGATGGGGCCAGGAACACTGAAGCTTTCTTT.

The chain combines TRBV3-1 with TRBJ2-2, with 9 positions matching TRBD1. The CDR3 is 15 residues long. V lost 1 base, J lost 4 bases, and 1 base stayed unmatched. Germline-derived CDR1 and CDR2 are LGHDT and YNNKEL (reference sequence). CDR3 in DNA: TGTGCCAGCAGCCAAGGGACAGGGGCCACCGGGGAGCTGTTTTTT. It specifies CASSQGTGATGELFF.

This clonotype was observed a few times. The chain couples TRBV2 to TRBJ1-1; D may be TRBD1 (5 bases). The germline gives CDR1 SNHLY, CDR2 FYNNEI. V was shortened by 6 bases and J by 5 bases, with 16 bases between the two germline ends. This CDR3 is built from 14 residues. The CDR3 protein is CASRQEMRRTEAFF. The CDR3 nucleotides are TGTGCCAGCAGACAGGAAATGAGGAGGACTGAAGCTTTCTTT.

This clonotype was seen a handful of times. The chain joins TRBV3-1 to TRBJ1-2, with D tentatively TRBD1 (6 bases). CDR3 length: 14 amino acids. Trimming shortened V by 4 bases and J by 8 bases, and 17 bases separated the two germline ends. The germline gives CDR1 LGHDT, CDR2 YNNKEL (reference sequence). The CDR3 coding sequence is TGTGCCAGCAGCCCCAAGTGGGGGCCGGACGGCTACACCTTC. It yields the protein CASSPKWGPDGYTF.

This clonotype was counted at least ten times. The chain combines TRBV28 with TRBJ1-1; 7 bases line up with TRBD1. CDR3 length: 15 amino acids. V trimming: 6 bases; J trimming: 3 bases; junction bases outside the gene matches: 10. The germline V gene encodes CDR1 MDHEN and CDR2 SYDVKM. The CDR3 loop reads CASRSRTGLHTEAFF. In nucleotides, the CDR3 is TGTGCCAGCAGATCTCGGACAGGACTGCACACTGAAGCTTTCTTT.

The sample holds many counts of this clonotype. The rearrangement joins TRBV28 to TRBJ2-1; TRBD2 matches at 12 bases. The CDR3 is 16 amino acids. V shed 11 bases and J 0 bases; nucleotides not matched to a gene: 8. Germline lookup yields CDR1 MDHEN and CDR2 SYDVKM. The CDR3 loop is CALVSLAGGSYNEQFF. CDR3 DNA: TGTGCCCTAGTTTCACTAGCGGGGGGCTCCTACAATGAGCAGTTCTTC. The entire variable domain, with the rest obtained from reference TRBV28 and TRBJ2-1, is as follows: DVKVTQSSRYLVKRTGEKVFLECVQDMDHENMFWYRQDPGLGLRLIYFSYDVKMKEKGDIPEGYSVSREKKERFSLILESASTNQTSMYLCALVSLAGGSYNEQFFGPGTRLTVL.

This clonotype was observed many times. The V gene is TRBV27, the J gene TRBJ1-2; 7 positions agree with TRBD1. The CDR3 is 15 residues long. Trimming at V came to 7 bases and at J to 1 base, leaving 9 bases not matched to a gene. The germline gives CDR1 MNHEY, CDR2 SMNVEV (reference sequence). CDR3 in amino acids: CASTRDRDDNYGYTF. Here the CDR3 DNA reads TGTGCCAGCACGAGGGACAGAGACGATAACTATGGCTACACCTTC.

This clonotype was detected ten times or more. V usage is TRBV7-2 and J usage is TRBJ1-3; D is undetermined. The V gene lost 5 bases and the J gene lost 4 bases, with 15 bases spanning the gap. The germline CDR1 and CDR2 sequences are SGHTA and FQGNSA. The CDR3 runs 15 residues. The CDR3 DNA reads as TGTGCCAGCAGCCCGCAAACGGCTCGAGGAAACACCATATATTTT. This gives the protein CASSPQTARGNTIYF. Supplemented by reference TRBV7-2 and TRBJ1-3, the full variable domain reads GAGVSQSPSNKVTEKGKDVELRCDPISGHTALYWYRQSLGQGLEFLIYFQGNSAPDKSGLPSDRFSAERTGGSVSTLTIQRTQQEDSAVYLCASSPQTARGNTIYFGEGSWLTVV.

Comment on this clonotype: A much larger clone sits a single nucleotide away, making a read error possible. The J gene is TRBJ2-1, the V gene TRBV20-1; D is possibly TRBD1 (5 bases). With 5 bases removed from V and 8 bases from J, the gap between germline ends came to 13 bases. The CDR3 is 12 residues long. Germline V gene sequence: CDR1 DFQATT, CDR2 SNEGSKA (reference sequence). CDR3 bases: TGCAGTGCTGGTGACAGCAGAGATGAGCAGTTCTTC. Protein sequence: CSAGDSRDEQFF.

The sample holds many counts of this clonotype. The V gene is TRBV6-1, the J gene TRBJ2-1; 8 bases line up with TRBD1. This CDR3 region has 16 residues. Germline assignment: CDR1 MNHNS and CDR2 SASEGT. With 5 bases clipped from V and 2 bases from J, the junction kept 8 bases outside the gene matches. CDR3 region: CASSKADRGTYNEQFF. The CDR3 nucleotides are TGTGCCAGCAGTAAGGCTGACAGGGGCACCTACAATGAGCAGTTCTTC.

This clonotype was counted ten times or more. CDR3 region: CASSLTGGYRTDTQYF. Here the CDR3 DNA reads TGTGCCAGCAGCTTAACGGGAGGGTACCGCACAGATACGCAGTATTTT. The V and J genes are TRBV7-3 and TRBJ2-3; 7 positions agree with TRBD2. Germline CDR1 and CDR2: SGHTA and FQGTGA. J lost 1 base, V lost 0 bases, and 4 bases had no gene match. This CDR3 spans 16 amino acids. The variable domain in full, completed from reference TRBV7-3 and TRBJ2-3, reads GAGVSQTPSNKVTEKGKYVELRCDPISGHTALYWYRQSLGQGPEFLIYFQGTGAADDSGLPNDRFFAVRPEGSVSTLKIQRTERGDSAVYLCASSLTGGYRTDTQYFGPGTRLTVL.

About this clonotype itself: This may come from a read error, since a much larger clone is one base off. V usage is TRBV7-2 and J usage is TRBJ2-3, with TRBD1 identical over 11 bases. The CDR3 runs 12 residues. Germline CDR1 is SGHTA and CDR2 is FQGNSA. The CDR3 DNA is TGTGCTGGGGACAGGGGGACAGATACGCAGTATTTT. It yields the protein CAGDRGTDTQYF.

The chain has TRBV19 and TRBJ2-5; unclear D gene. The CDR3 runs 11 residues. V was pared by 3 bases and J by 5 bases, with 4 bases between. In germline, CDR1 is LNHDA, CDR2 SQIVND (reference sequence). The CDR3 bases are TGTGCCAGTAGTATTTTTGAGACCCAGTACTTC. Translating gives CASSIFETQYF. The full variable domain, rest sourced from reference TRBV19 and TRBJ2-5, is DGGITQSPKYLFRKEGQNVTLSCEQNLNHDAMYWYRQDPGQGLRLIYYSQIVNDFQKGDIAEGYSVSREKKESFPLTVTSAQKNPTAFYLCASSIFETQYFGPGTRLLVL.

This chain connects TRBV29-1 to TRBJ2-1, with D possibly called TRBD1 or TRBD2 (5 bases each). The CDR3 covers 11 residues. Looked up from germline, CDR1 is SQVTM and CDR2 is ANQGSEA. V lost 7 bases to trimming and J lost 9 bases, with 13 bases between them. The CDR3 here is CSAGPMGEQFF. As DNA, the CDR3 is TGCAGCGCGGGACCTATGGGTGAGCAGTTCTTC.

In regard to this clonotype: Possible read error: a much larger clone is one base away. The V call is TRBV4-1, the J call TRBJ2-3, with D possibly being TRBD2 (5 bases). V was shortened by 10 bases and J by 0 bases, with 17 bases between the two germline ends. Looked up from germline, CDR1 is MGHRA and CDR2 is YSYEKL. This CDR3 contains 15 residues. CDR3 in amino acids: CATQALEASTDTQYF. CDR3 nucleotides: TGCGCCACCCAAGCACTAGAGGCAAGCACAGATACGCAGTATTTT.